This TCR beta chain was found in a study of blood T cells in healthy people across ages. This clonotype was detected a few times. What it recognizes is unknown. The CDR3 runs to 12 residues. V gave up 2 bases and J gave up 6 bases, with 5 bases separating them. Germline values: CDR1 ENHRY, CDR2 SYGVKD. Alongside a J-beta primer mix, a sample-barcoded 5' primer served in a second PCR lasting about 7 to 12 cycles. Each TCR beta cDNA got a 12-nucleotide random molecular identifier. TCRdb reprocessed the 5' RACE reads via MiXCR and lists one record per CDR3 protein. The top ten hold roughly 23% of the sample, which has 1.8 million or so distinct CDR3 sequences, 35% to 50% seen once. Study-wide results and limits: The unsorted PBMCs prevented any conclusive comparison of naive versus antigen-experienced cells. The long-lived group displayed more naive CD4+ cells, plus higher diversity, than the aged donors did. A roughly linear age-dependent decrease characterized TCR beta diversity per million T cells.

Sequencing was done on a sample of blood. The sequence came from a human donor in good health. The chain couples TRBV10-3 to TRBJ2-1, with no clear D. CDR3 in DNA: TGTGCCATCAGTGAGCTCAGCAATGAGCAGTTCTTC. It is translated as CAISELSNEQFF.